This T cell receptor beta chain comes out of a study of cytomegalovirus exposure and HLA in healthy donors. Study-wide results and limits: Earlier results showed most TCR beta V segments being productive about 87% or about 30% of the time. Later analysis demonstrated an association between a missense DCLRE1C variant and TCR beta V- and J-gene trimming.

Germline loops: CDR1 MNHEY, CDR2 SVGAGI. The CDR3 has 15 residues. V was clipped by 0 bases and J by 4 bases; unmatched bases: 6. The PCR was carried out with 60 Vbeta primers and 13 Jbeta primers. TCRdb's copy holds only in-frame clones and misses some; the assay was immunoSEQ multiplex PCR. The repertoire shows 150,000 to 200,000 clones; the top ten hold about 0.8%. As for this clone: Its target is unknown.

Healthy bone marrow donors made up the cohort. The source material was PBMCs. The origin of this receptor is a young woman in good health and CMV-seropositive. The chain combines TRBV6-5 with TRBJ2-7, with 7 bases identical to TRBD1. In nucleotides, the CDR3 is TGTGCCAGCAGTTACTCGGGGAAGGGGGCTTACGAGCAGTACTTC. Its translation is CASSYSGKGAYEQYF.